These 21 T cell receptor beta chains originate from one sample sequenced in a study of blood T cells in healthy people across ages. A sample-barcoded 5' primer and a J-beta primer mix were used in a second PCR of roughly 6 to 11 cycles. TCRdb re-analysed the 5' RACE reads in MiXCR, keeping a single row per CDR3 protein. This repertoire shows roughly 800,000 distinct CDR3 sequences, about three fifths found once; its top ten account for 20% to 25%. Sequenced material: blood. Receptors originate from a man between 25 and 39 years old in good health.

The CDR3 is CSVGASGASGANVLTF. The CDR3 DNA reads as TGCAGCGTTGGTGCGAGCGGGGCGTCTGGGGCCAACGTCCTGACTTTC. The chain is built from TRBV29-1 and TRBJ2-6, with 7 bases matching TRBD2. The junction had 7 bases not matched to a gene; V was cut back by 4 bases and J by 1 base. Germline V gene lookup returns CDR1 SQVTM and CDR2 ANQGSEA. The CDR3 is 16 amino acids.

The chain employs TRBV5-6 and TRBJ2-5; 9 nucleotides match TRBD2. J gave up 1 base and V 2 bases, and 6 bases lay outside the gene matches. Germline values: CDR1 SGHDT, CDR2 YYEEEE. This CDR3 comprises 16 residues. CDR3 in amino acids: CASSFLSSGAQETQYF. CDR3 bases: TGTGCCAGCAGCTTTCTCTCTAGCGGGGCCCAAGAGACCCAGTACTTC.

The chain recombines TRBV20-1 with TRBJ2-1; TRBD2 is a possible D gene (6 bases). CDR1 and CDR2 (germline): DFQATT, SNEGSKA (reference sequence). CDR3 size: 14 residues. Trimming left V 3 bases short and J 10 bases short, with 19 bases between. The CDR3: CSARNVVGGLEQFF. DNA of the CDR3: TGCAGTGCTAGGAATGTTGTGGGGGGATTAGAGCAGTTCTTC.

This clonotype was seen a single time. The chain uses TRBV12-3 or TRBV12-4 and TRBJ1-1; D is undetermined. Trimming removed 5 bases from V and 2 bases from J, with 9 bases in between. CDR3 length equals 13 residues. The CDR3 bases are TGTGCCAGCAGTAAACACGAAAACACTGAAGCTTTCTTT. Amino acids: CASSKHENTEAFF.

This clonotype occurred a few times. V is TRBV20-1 and J is TRBJ2-5; D unresolved. The V and J ends lost 4 bases and 4 bases respectively, with 7 bases between them. Germline V gives CDR1 DFQATT, CDR2 SNEGSKA (reference sequence). CDR3 size: 11 residues. DNA of the CDR3: TGCAGTGCTACCCAAGTAGAGACCCAGTACTTC. As protein: CSATQVETQYF.

The chain has TRBV4-2 and TRBJ2-5; perhaps TRBD1 as D (5 bases). V was clipped by 0 bases and J by 5 bases, with 16 bases between them. The CDR3 totals 16 residues. CDR1 is LGHNA, CDR2 YNFKEQ, per germline. CDR3 sequence: CASSQESGSPFETQYF. As DNA, the CDR3 is TGTGCCAGCAGCCAAGAATCAGGGTCGCCTTTCGAGACCCAGTACTTC.

This clonotype appeared a single time. The rearrangement joins TRBV30 to TRBJ2-7, with D hard to call. V lost 4 bases, J lost 2 bases, and 6 bases lay in between. Germline V gene data show CDR1 as GTSNPN and CDR2 as SVGIG (reference sequence). This CDR3 contains 11 residues. Here the CDR3 DNA reads TGTGCCTGGACCTCCACCTACGAGCAGTACTTC. This translates into CAWTSTYEQYF.

This clonotype turned up a few times. The chain couples TRBV20-1 to TRBJ2-3; 10 bases map to TRBD2. The CDR3 covers 17 residues. Trimming took 1 base from V and 0 from J; bases not matched to a gene: 7. CDR1 is DFQATT and CDR2 is SNEGSKA in the germline V gene (reference sequence). The CDR3 reads CSARVLLAGFSTDTQYF. Here the CDR3 DNA reads TGCAGTGCTAGAGTGCTACTAGCGGGATTTAGCACAGATACGCAGTATTTT.

The table lists this clonotype with a count of one. The chain joins TRBV29-1 to TRBJ2-7; no definite D call. Germline values: CDR1 SQVTM, CDR2 ANQGSEA. V lost 5 bases to trimming and J lost 11 bases, with 13 bases between them. The CDR3 has 10 residues. This chain's CDR3 is CSVLLEYEYF. CDR3 nucleotide sequence: TGCAGCGTTCTTTTAGAGTATGAGTACTTC.

The chain couples TRBV7-2 to TRBJ2-1; no clear D gene. CDR1 is SGHTA, CDR2 FQGNSA, per germline. This CDR3 is built from 12 residues. Trimming removed 3 bases at V and 6 bases at J, with 6 bases between. CDR3 protein: CASSFDGNEQFF. Written as DNA, the CDR3 is TGTGCCAGCAGCTTCGACGGCAATGAGCAGTTCTTC.

The chain joins TRBV4-2 to TRBJ2-7; 8 bases are shared with TRBD1. The J segment lost 2 bases and the V segment lost 3 bases, leaving 3 bases of the junction unmatched. The CDR3 is 14 amino acids. Germline CDR1 reads LGHNA; CDR2 reads YNFKEQ. CDR3 in amino acids: CASSQVGQAYEQYF. CDR3 in DNA: TGTGCCAGCAGCCAGGTGGGACAGGCCTACGAGCAGTACTTC.

This clonotype was observed a few times. The rearrangement joins TRBV6-2 or TRBV6-3 to TRBJ2-5; the D gene is possibly TRBD2 (5 bases). The CDR3 length is 13 residues. Per germline, CDR1 MNHEY and CDR2 SVGEGT. Trimming shortened V by 2 bases and J by 5 bases, and 9 bases separated the two germline ends. CDR3 in DNA: TGTGCCAGCAGTTACGCACTAGTGGAGACCCAGTACTTC. The encoded protein is CASSYALVETQYF.

This clonotype was detected only a few times. The chain has TRBV29-1 and TRBJ2-1, with 10 bases aligning to TRBD1. CDR1 and CDR2 (germline): SQVTM, ANQGSEA. The CDR3 loop spans 15 amino acids. J lost 2 bases, V lost 3 bases, and 4 bases had no gene match. CDR3 residues: CSVDTGTGAYNEQFF. The CDR3 nucleotides read TGCAGCGTTGATACCGGGACAGGGGCCTACAATGAGCAGTTCTTC.

The V call is TRBV28, the J call TRBJ1-3, with D unresolved. CDR3 length equals 14 residues. Deletions cut 8 bases from V and 2 bases from J, with 13 bases between. Looked up from germline, CDR1 is MDHEN and CDR2 is SYDVKM. The CDR3 DNA reads TGTGCCAGCCATCAGCTGCCTACTGGAAACACCATATATTTT. Translation gives CASHQLPTGNTIYF.

The chain links TRBV6-2 or TRBV6-3 to TRBJ2-7, with D tentatively TRBD2 (5 bases). The end of the DNA is better explained by TRBJ2-4, so the J call may be wrong. CDR3 length: 15 amino acids. Looked up from germline, CDR1 is MNHEY and CDR2 is SVGEGT. The CDR3 loop reads CASSYPTSDKNIQYF. The CDR3 DNA follows: TGTGCCAGCAGTTACCCAACTAGTGACAAAAACATTCAGTACTTC.

V and J are TRBV7-2 and TRBJ2-3; TRBD2 matches 11 bases. CDR3 length equals 16 residues. Germline CDR1 SGHTA, CDR2 FQGNSA. Trimming at V came to 5 bases and at J to 6 bases, leaving 10 bases not matched to a gene. The CDR3 region is CASSLIASGRSDTQYF. The CDR3 nucleotides are TGTGCCAGCAGCCTAATCGCTAGCGGGAGGTCGGATACGCAGTATTTT. The full variable domain, with the rest looked up from reference TRBV7-2 and TRBJ2-3, is GAGVSQSPSNKVTEKGKDVELRCDPISGHTALYWYRQSLGQGLEFLIYFQGNSAPDKSGLPSDRFSAERTGGSVSTLTIQRTQQEDSAVYLCASSLIASGRSDTQYFGPGTRLTVL.

The chain uses TRBV20-1 and TRBJ1-5; D gene ambiguous. The J call may be wrong; the DNA end is better matched by TRBJ2-3. The CDR3 length is 13 residues. The V gene's germline CDR1 is DFQATT and CDR2 SNEGSKA (reference sequence). The CDR3 sequence: CSASGLQLDTQYF. The CDR3 DNA reads as TGCAGTGCTAGTGGTTTGCAGTTAGATACGCAGTATTTT.

This clonotype was picked up a small number of times. The genes are TRBV7-9 and TRBJ2-7; 7 bases are shared with TRBD1. The trim removed 1 base at V and 2 bases at J, leaving 8 bases unmatched. The germline V gene has CDR1 SEHNR and CDR2 FQNEAQ (reference sequence). The CDR3 runs 16 residues. In DNA form, the CDR3 reads TGTGCCAGCAGCTTAGTTTCCGGAACAGGGGCCTACGAGCAGTACTTC. Translating it yields CASSLVSGTGAYEQYF.

CDR3 DNA sequence: TGCAGTGCCCCCAGGACAGGTCCGGAGGATGAGCAGTTCTTC. As protein: CSAPRTGPEDEQFF. V usage is TRBV20-1 and J usage is TRBJ2-1; the match to TRBD1 covers 7 bases. Per germline, CDR1 DFQATT and CDR2 SNEGSKA (reference sequence). This CDR3 comprises 14 residues. The V gene end was trimmed by 6 bases and the J gene end by 8 bases; junction bases not matched to a gene: 13.

The gene calls are TRBV9 and TRBJ2-7; 8 positions agree with TRBD2. V was clipped by 0 bases and J by 0 bases; unmatched bases: 5. This CDR3 spans 16 amino acids. CDR1 is SGDLS, CDR2 YYNGEE, per germline. The CDR3 sequence: CASSVAPGGGSYEQYF. For the CDR3, the DNA is TGTGCCAGCAGCGTAGCCCCCGGGGGGGGCTCCTACGAGCAGTACTTC.

The chain recombines TRBV2 with TRBJ2-7, with 7 nucleotides matching TRBD2. CDR1 and CDR2 (germline): SNHLY, FYNNEI. This CDR3 comprises 13 residues. J gave up 7 bases and V 6 bases, and 9 bases lay outside the gene matches. CDR3 amino acids: CASRRTGGEEQYF. The CDR3 nucleotides read TGTGCCAGCAGACGGACGGGAGGAGAAGAGCAGTACTTC.